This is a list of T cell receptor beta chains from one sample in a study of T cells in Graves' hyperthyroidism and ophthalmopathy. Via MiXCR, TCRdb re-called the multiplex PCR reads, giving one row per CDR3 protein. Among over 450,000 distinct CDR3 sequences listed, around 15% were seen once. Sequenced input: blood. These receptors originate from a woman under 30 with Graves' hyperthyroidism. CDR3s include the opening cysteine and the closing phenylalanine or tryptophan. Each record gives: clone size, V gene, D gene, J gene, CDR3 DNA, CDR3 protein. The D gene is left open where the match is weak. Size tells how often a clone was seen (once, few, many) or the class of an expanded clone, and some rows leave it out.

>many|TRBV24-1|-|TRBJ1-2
TGTGCCACCTCACAGGGTCCCAACTATGGCTACACCTTC
CATSQGPNYGYTF
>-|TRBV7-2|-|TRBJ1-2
TGTGCCAGCAGCTTACTCGCCAGGGGCTGCACCTTC
CASSLLARGCTF
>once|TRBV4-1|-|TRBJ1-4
TGCGCCAGCAATTTTCGAGTCGGGTTTTTT
CASNFRVGFF
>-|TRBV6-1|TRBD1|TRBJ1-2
TGTGCCAGCAGACTACAGGGGGACTATGGCTACACCTTC
CASRLQGDYGYTF
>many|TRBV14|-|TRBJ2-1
TGTGCCAGCAGCCAAGAGCCGCGCCACTACAATGAGCAGTTCTTC
CASSQEPRHYNEQFF
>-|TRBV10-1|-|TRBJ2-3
TGCGCCAGCAGTGAGGGCGCGGTACGGGGCACAGATACGCAGTATTTT
CASSEGAVRGTDTQYF
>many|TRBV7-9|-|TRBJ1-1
TGTGCCAGCCGGTCCGCTCAGGGGAATCACATGAACACTGAAGCTTTCTTT
CASRSAQGNHMNTEAFF
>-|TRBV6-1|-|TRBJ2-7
TGTGCCAGCAGTGAAGGTTCGCTGTTTTACGAGCAGTACTTC
CASSEGSLFYEQYF
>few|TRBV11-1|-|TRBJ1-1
TGTGCCAGCAGCTCCCAGGCCTGGGGGGCTTTCTTT
CASSSQAWGAFF
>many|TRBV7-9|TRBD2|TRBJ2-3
TGTGCCAGCAGCTTAGCGGGAGGGCTGGCAGATACGCAGTATTTT
CASSLAGGLADTQYF
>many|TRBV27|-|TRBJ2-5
TGTGCCAGCAGTCCATGGGCTAACCCGGAGAAGACCCAGTACTTC
CASSPWANPEKTQYF
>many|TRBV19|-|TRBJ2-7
TGTGCCAGTAGTATAGATCTCGGGCCCCGCGAGCAGTACTTC
CASSIDLGPREQYF
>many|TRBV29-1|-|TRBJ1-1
TGCAGCGTTGCGGTAACCCGCACTGAAGCTTTCTTT
CSVAVTRTEAFF
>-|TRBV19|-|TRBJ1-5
TGTGCCAGTAGTATAGGCCCGCCGACCAGCTATAGCAATCAGCCCCAGCATTTT
CASSIGPPTSYSNQPQHF
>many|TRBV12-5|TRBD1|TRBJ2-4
TGTGCTAGTGGTTTGGCCCCCAAACTCGACAGGGCACCAGCCAAAAACATTCAGTACTTC
CASGLAPKLDRAPAKNIQYF
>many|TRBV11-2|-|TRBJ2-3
TGTGCCAGCAGCTTTATGGTCCCCAGGACGGATACGCAGTATTTT
CASSFMVPRTDTQYF
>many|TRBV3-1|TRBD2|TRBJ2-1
TGTGCCAGCAGCCCACGGACTAGCGGGAGCGGTGAGCAGTTCTTC
CASSPRTSGSGEQFF
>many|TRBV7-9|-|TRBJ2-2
TGTGCCAGCAGCTGGAACAGCAAGAACACCGGGGAGCTGTTTTTT
CASSWNSKNTGELFF
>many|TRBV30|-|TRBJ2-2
TGTGCCTGGTCTCGGCAGGGGACCAGCGGGGAGCTGTTTTTT
CAWSRQGTSGELFF
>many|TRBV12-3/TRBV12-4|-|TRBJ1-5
TGTGCCAGCAGTTTAGGACAGTCCCAGCATTTT
CASSLGQSQHF
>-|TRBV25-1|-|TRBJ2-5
TGTGCCAGCAGTGATCGACAGCGAGAACAAGAGACCCAGTACTTC
CASSDRQREQETQYF
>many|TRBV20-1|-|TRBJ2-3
TGCAGTGCTAGAGATCCCCGGGGAGCGACCGGAACTCTTAGCACAGATACGCAGTATTTT
CSARDPRGATGTLSTDTQYF
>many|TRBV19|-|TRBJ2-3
TGTGCCAGTTCAGTAACGTATAGCACAGATACGCAGTATTTT
CASSVTYSTDTQYF
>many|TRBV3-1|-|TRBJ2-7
TGTGCCAGCAGCCCTACTAGGACCTACGAGCAGTACTTC
CASSPTRTYEQYF
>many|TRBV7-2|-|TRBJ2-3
TGTGCCAGCAGCGTGGGACTGCCCCCCGATACGCAGTATTTT
CASSVGLPPDTQYF
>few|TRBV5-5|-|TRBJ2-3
TGTGCCAGCAGCTGGAAAAAGGATCGCGGCCCCAGAGATACGCAGTATTTT
CASSWKKDRGPRDTQYF
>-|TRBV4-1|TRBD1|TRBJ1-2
TGCGCCAGCAGCCACGGAACAGGGGTCGTCTATGGCTACACCTTC
CASSHGTGVVYGYTF
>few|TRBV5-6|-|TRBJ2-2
TGTGCCAGCAGCTCCAACTACGGAACCGGGGAGCTGTTTTTT
CASSSNYGTGELFF
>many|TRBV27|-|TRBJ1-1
TGTGCCAGCAGTTTATCTGCGGCTAGTGAAGCTTTCTTT
CASSLSAASEAFF
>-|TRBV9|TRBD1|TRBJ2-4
TGTGCCAGCACCACCCCTTGGACAGGCCTTACAAATATAGCCAAAAACATTCAGTACTTC
CASTTPWTGLTNIAKNIQYF
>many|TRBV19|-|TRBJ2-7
TGTGCCAGTAGTATCGGGTACGAGCAGTACTTC
CASSIGYEQYF
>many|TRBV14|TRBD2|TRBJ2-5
TGTGCCAGCAGCCAAGCAACTTTGGGACTAGCGGTTCAAGAGACCCAGTACTTC
CASSQATLGLAVQETQYF
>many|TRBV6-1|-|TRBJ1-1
TGTGCCAGCAGTCAGGGAAGGGAGACTGAAGCTTTCTTT
CASSQGRETEAFF